This T cell receptor beta chain was identified in a study of T cell responses to AZD1222 COVID-19 vaccine. Across the study: It was second doses at about 4 or about 12 weeks that were pooled. Study observations and caveats: Without day 14 samples, only post-peak T cell repertoires were studied. There were mostly white British donors and more females than males, and clonal diversity was possibly underestimated.

This table comes from immunoSEQ multiplex PCR, and its TCRdb copy is limited to in-frame clones, with some not included. The sample has tens of thousands of clones, around 80% seen once; the top ten hold 20% to 25%. Germline trimming cut 4 bases from V and 5 bases from J; bases unmatched to any gene: 11. The CDR3 is 16 amino acids. CDR1 LGHDT and CDR2 YNNKEL come from the germline V gene (reference sequence). Only one count was recorded for this clone. Its matching antigen is unknown. Material: peripheral blood, obtained on day 0 of AZD1222 vaccination. The rearrangement links TRBV3-1 (or the pseudogene TRBV3-2) to TRBJ2-5; TRBD1 matches at 9 bases. The sequence came from an adult in good health. The CDR3 loop reads CASSPRGRTGVETQYF. The CDR3 coding sequence is TGTGCCAGCAGCCCAAGGGGCCGGACAGGGGTGGAGACCCAGTACTTC.